Shown below are 19 T cell receptor beta chains from a single sample sequenced in a study of CD8 T cells in Susac syndrome. Random hexamers were used to reverse transcribe the RNA input (roughly 0.5 to 1 ug). TCRdb ran MiXCR on the immunoSEQ multiplex PCR reads and lists one entry per CDR3 protein. In the table there are about 140,000 distinct CDR3 sequences, just under 95% of which are singletons. Sequencing was performed on CD4+ T cells from PBMCs. The receptors originated from a human donor with Susac syndrome.

The chain employs TRBV5-4 and TRBJ1-2; D may be TRBD1 (5 bases). From germline, CDR1 is SGHNT and CDR2 YYREEE (reference sequence). The V gene lost 4 bases and the J gene lost 4 bases, with 17 bases spanning the gap. This CDR3 region has 15 residues. The DNA for the CDR3 is TGTGCCAGCAGCCCCCCAGGGAACCACCTCTATGGCTACACCTTC. It yields the protein CASSPPGNHLYGYTF.

The chain combines TRBV7-8 with TRBJ2-5; no firm D call. Germline V gene sequence: CDR1 SGHVS, CDR2 FQNEAQ. The CDR3 contains 11 residues. Trimming shortened V by 5 bases and J by 4 bases, and 5 bases separated the two germline ends. CDR3 residues: CASSASETQYF. The CDR3, as DNA: TGTGCCAGCAGCGCCTCAGAGACCCAGTACTTC.

The chain employs TRBV5-1 and TRBJ2-1; D not resolved. Germline values: CDR1 SGHRS, CDR2 YFSETQ. This CDR3 spans 13 amino acids. V dropped 0 bases and J dropped 5 bases, with 6 bases sitting between them. The CDR3 here is CASSLGPNNEQFF. CDR3 sequence (DNA): TGCGCCAGCAGCTTGGGGCCGAACAATGAGCAGTTCTTC.

The J gene is TRBJ2-5, the V gene TRBV9; the D gene is possibly TRBD1 (6 bases). V lost 4 bases, J lost 4 bases, and 11 bases lay in between. Germline V lookup: CDR1 SGDLS, CDR2 YYNGEE. This CDR3 has 13 amino acids. For the CDR3, the DNA is TGTGCCAGCAGCACCATGGGGGCAGAGACCCAGTACTTC. Translating gives CASSTMGAETQYF.

The CDR3 sequence: CSARDTQGGNYGYTF. The CDR3, as DNA: TGCAGTGCTAGAGATACCCAGGGGGGCAACTATGGCTACACCTTC. J is TRBJ1-2 and V is TRBV20-1, with 7 bases matching TRBD1. Germline V gives CDR1 DFQATT, CDR2 SNEGSKA (reference sequence). This CDR3 is built from 15 residues. V was pared by 0 bases and J by 2 bases, with 6 bases of the junction left unmatched.

The genes are TRBV12-3 or TRBV12-4 and TRBJ1-3; D gene ambiguous. The germline V and J ends were trimmed by 3 bases and 6 bases, with 3 bases remaining between them. This CDR3 is built from 11 residues. The CDR3 sequence is CASSLENTIYF. The CDR3 coding sequence is TGTGCCAGCAGTTTGGAAAACACCATATATTTT.

The chain has TRBV3-1 and TRBJ2-1; perhaps TRBD2 as D (5 bases). V dropped 0 bases and J dropped 9 bases, with 18 bases sitting between them. There are 16 residues in the CDR3. Germline V gene sequence: CDR1 LGHDT, CDR2 YNNKEL (reference sequence). In DNA form, the CDR3 reads TGTGCCAGCAGCCAAGATGGGCTAGCTGCCACTGGTGAGCAGTTCTTC. Translated, it gives CASSQDGLAATGEQFF.

The rearrangement joins TRBV30 to TRBJ1-5, with 10 nucleotides matching TRBD1. The junction had 10 bases not matched to a gene; V was cut back by 1 base and J by 1 base. The CDR3 is 18 residues long. CDR1 is GTSNPN and CDR2 is SVGIG in the germline V gene (reference sequence). Here the CDR3 reads CAWSGRTGGGRSNQPQHF. Here the CDR3 DNA reads TGTGCCTGGAGTGGCCGGACAGGGGGGGGTCGGAGCAATCAGCCCCAGCATTTT. The entire variable domain, with the rest obtained from reference TRBV30 and TRBJ1-5, is as follows: SQTIHQWPATLVQPVGSPLSLECTVEGTSNPNLYWYRQAAGRGLQLLFYSVGIGQISSEVPQNLSASRPQDRQFILSSKKLLLSDSGFYLCAWSGRTGGGRSNQPQHFGDGTRLSIL.

The rearrangement joins TRBV9 to TRBJ2-1, with D perhaps TRBD1 (7 bases). The V gene's germline CDR1 is SGDLS and CDR2 YYNGEE. This CDR3 contains 15 residues. Trimming removed 3 bases at V and 4 bases at J, with 14 bases between. The CDR3 reads CASSAQGGLYNEQFF. For the CDR3, the DNA is TGTGCCAGCAGCGCGCAGGGGGGCTTGTACAATGAGCAGTTCTTC.

This sequence joins TRBV30 and TRBJ1-1; D call uncertain. The CDR3 contains 12 residues. Per germline, CDR1 GTSNPN and CDR2 SVGIG (reference sequence). The ends were cut back, 5 bases at V and 1 base at J, with 8 bases in the middle. CDR3 DNA sequence: TGTGCCTGGTTCCGGCAGAACACTGAAGCTTTCTTT. It encodes CAWFRQNTEAFF.

J is TRBJ1-4 and V is TRBV20-1; 8 bases are shared with TRBD1. J was trimmed by 7 bases and V by 6 bases; bases with no gene match: 13. The CDR3 sequence is 15 residues long. Germline V lookup: CDR1 DFQATT, CDR2 SNEGSKA (reference sequence). The CDR3 reads CSAARQGRFGEKLFF. The DNA of the CDR3 is TGCAGTGCGGCAAGACAGGGGAGGTTTGGTGAAAAACTGTTTTTT.

The table lists this clonotype with a count of one. The chain joins TRBV30 to TRBJ2-2; TRBD1 or TRBD2 may be the D gene (6 bases each). Germline CDR1 and CDR2: GTSNPN and SVGIG (reference sequence). The CDR3 covers 14 residues. Trimming removed 3 bases at V and 0 bases at J, with 8 bases between. CDR3: CAWRRGANTGELFF. In nucleotides, the CDR3 is TGTGCCTGGAGAAGGGGGGCGAACACCGGGGAGCTGTTTTTT.

The chain employs TRBV20-1 and TRBJ1-6; no definite D call. Germline CDR1 is DFQATT and CDR2 is SNEGSKA (reference sequence). This CDR3 has 12 residues. The V end lost 7 bases, the J end lost 2 bases, and 6 bases lay between the germline ends. The CDR3 bases are TGCAGTGTCGGGGCCTATAATTCACCCCTCCACTTT. As protein: CSVGAYNSPLHF.

The CDR3 nucleotides read TGTGCCAGCAGCTTGGGACCCACAGGGGCCAGCACAGATACGCAGTATTTT. It encodes CASSLGPTGASTDTQYF. The chain is built from TRBV5-6 and TRBJ2-3; 7 nucleotides match TRBD1. V dropped 0 bases and J dropped 0; count of bases not matched to a gene: 7. Per the germline V gene, CDR1 is SGHDT and CDR2 is YYEEEE. This CDR3 is 17 amino acids long.

The V call is TRBV24-1, the J call TRBJ2-3, with D hard to call. Germline lookup yields CDR1 KGHDR and CDR2 SFDVKD. The CDR3 spans 13 residues. Trimming took off 2 bases at V and 3 bases at J, with 5 bases between the two ends. The CDR3 DNA reads as TGTGCCACCAGTGATTCCGGGACAGATACGCAGTATTTT. Residues: CATSDSGTDTQYF.

The chain employs TRBV12-3 or TRBV12-4 and TRBJ1-5; 7 positions match TRBD1. Losses at the gene ends were 4 bases for V and 5 bases for J; bases not matched to a gene: 2. This CDR3 has 13 residues. In DNA, the CDR3 is TGTGCCAGCAGTTACAGGGGTGATCAGCCCCAGCATTTT. Translating it yields CASSYRGDQPQHF.

In DNA form, the CDR3 reads TGCAGTGCAGCCGGGACAGGGATCTACGAGCAGTACTTC. Translated, it gives CSAAGTGIYEQYF. V is TRBV20-1 and J is TRBJ2-7; TRBD1 agrees at 9 bases. Germline-derived CDR1 and CDR2 are DFQATT and SNEGSKA (reference sequence). J gave up 3 bases and V 6 bases, and 6 bases lay outside the gene matches. The CDR3 covers 13 residues.

The genes are TRBV24-1 and TRBJ1-2; D remains unclear. Germline values: CDR1 KGHDR, CDR2 SFDVKD. V was cut by 6 bases and J by 7 bases, with 14 bases left in between. The CDR3 has 13 amino acids. CDR3 DNA: TGTGCCACCAGTTCGGGCGGGAGGTCTGGCTACACCTTC. Translated, it gives CATSSGGRSGYTF.

V usage is TRBV5-6 and J usage is TRBJ2-2; D uncertain. Germline V lookup: CDR1 SGHDT, CDR2 YYEEEE. The CDR3 has 11 residues. The V gene lost 1 base and the J gene lost 6 bases, with 1 base spanning the gap. The CDR3 DNA is TGTGCCAGCAGCTTGCCCGGGGAGCTGTTTTTT. Translated: CASSLPGELFF.